The text below deals with one T cell receptor beta chain. The target antigen is unknown. The data belong to a study of CD8 T cells in Susac syndrome. Study-level findings and limits: Acknowledgment was made by the study that its TCR sequencing and HLA analysis involved a relatively small number of individuals.

Random hexamers were used to reverse transcribe roughly 0.45 to 1 ug of RNA. Amplification of TCR beta CDR3 across 54 Vbeta and 13 Jbeta was performed with immunoSEQ multiplex PCR. TCRdb used MiXCR to reprocess the immunoSEQ multiplex PCR reads, holding one entry per CDR3 protein. This table has hundreds of thousands of distinct CDR3 sequences, 70% to 90% appearing once. Germline lookup yields CDR1 SGHDT and CDR2 YYEEEE. V lost 4 bases and J lost 5; bases outside the gene matches: 15. CDR3 length: 19 residues. Sequencing targeted TCR beta in blood CD8+ and CD4+ T cells. While CD8+ and CD4+ T cells were isolated negatively, TEMRA cells were enriched by FACS.

The rearrangement uses TRBV5-6 and TRBJ2-5; 15 positions agree with TRBD2. The clonotype comes from a human donor with multiple sclerosis. Sequences were obtained from CD8+ T cells from PBMCs. The CDR3 is CASSLRAGTSGRWGETQYF. The CDR3 coding sequence is TGTGCCAGCAGCCTCCGAGCCGGGACTAGCGGGAGGTGGGGGGAGACCCAGTACTTC.